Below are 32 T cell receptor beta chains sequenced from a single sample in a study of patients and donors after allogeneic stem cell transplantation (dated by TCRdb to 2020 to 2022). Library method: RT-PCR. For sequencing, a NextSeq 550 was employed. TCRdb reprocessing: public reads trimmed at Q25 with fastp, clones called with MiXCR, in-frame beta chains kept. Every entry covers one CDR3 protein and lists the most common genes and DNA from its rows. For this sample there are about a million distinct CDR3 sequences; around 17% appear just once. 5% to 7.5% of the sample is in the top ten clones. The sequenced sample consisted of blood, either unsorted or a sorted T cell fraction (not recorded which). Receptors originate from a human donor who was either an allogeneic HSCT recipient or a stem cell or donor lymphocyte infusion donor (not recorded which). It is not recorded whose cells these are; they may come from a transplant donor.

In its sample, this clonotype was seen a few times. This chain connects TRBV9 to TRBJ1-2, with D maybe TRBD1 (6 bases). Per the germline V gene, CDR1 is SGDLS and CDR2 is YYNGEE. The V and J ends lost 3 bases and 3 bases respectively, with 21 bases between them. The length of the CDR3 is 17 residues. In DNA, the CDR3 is TGTGCCAGCAGCGGAGCCCCGGGAGGACAGCAGTACTATGGCTACACCTTC. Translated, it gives CASSGAPGGQQYYGYTF.

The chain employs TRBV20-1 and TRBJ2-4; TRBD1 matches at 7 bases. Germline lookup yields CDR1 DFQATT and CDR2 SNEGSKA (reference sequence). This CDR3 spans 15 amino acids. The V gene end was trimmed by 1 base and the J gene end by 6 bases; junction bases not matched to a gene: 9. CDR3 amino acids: CSARGGTAVANIQYF. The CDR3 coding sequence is TGCAGTGCTAGAGGAGGGACAGCGGTTGCAAACATTCAGTACTTC.

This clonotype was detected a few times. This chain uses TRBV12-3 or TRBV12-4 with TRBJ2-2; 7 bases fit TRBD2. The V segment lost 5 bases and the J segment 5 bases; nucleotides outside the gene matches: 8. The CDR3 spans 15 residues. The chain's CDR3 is CASSPQAGSTGELFF. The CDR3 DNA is TGTGCCAGCAGTCCCCAAGCGGGGTCGACCGGGGAGCTGTTTTTT.

The CDR3 sequence is CASRDRVNSPLHF. CDR3 DNA: TGTGCCAGCAGAGACAGGGTGAATTCACCCCTCCACTTT. J is TRBJ1-6 and V is TRBV6-1; 7 nucleotides match TRBD1. The CDR3 runs 13 residues. Germline CDR1 is MNHNS and CDR2 is SASEGT. The V and J ends lost 6 bases and 7 bases, in that order; junction bases with no gene match: 3.

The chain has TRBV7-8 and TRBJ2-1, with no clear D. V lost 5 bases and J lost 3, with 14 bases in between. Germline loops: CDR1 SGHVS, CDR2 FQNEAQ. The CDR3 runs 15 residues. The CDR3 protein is CASSAGELGYNEQFF. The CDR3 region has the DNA TGTGCCAGCAGCGCTGGGGAACTTGGCTACAATGAGCAGTTCTTC.

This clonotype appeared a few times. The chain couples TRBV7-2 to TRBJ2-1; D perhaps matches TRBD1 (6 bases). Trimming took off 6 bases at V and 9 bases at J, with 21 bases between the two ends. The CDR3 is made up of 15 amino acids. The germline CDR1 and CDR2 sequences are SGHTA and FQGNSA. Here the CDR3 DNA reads TGTGCCAGCAGACGCAGGGGCCCAGATCCTCGTGAGCAGTTCTTC. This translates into CASRRRGPDPREQFF.

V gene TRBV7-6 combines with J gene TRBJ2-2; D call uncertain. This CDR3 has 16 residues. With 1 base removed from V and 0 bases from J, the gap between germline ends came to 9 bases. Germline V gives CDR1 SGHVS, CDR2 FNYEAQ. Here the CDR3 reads CASSLVPGANTGELFF. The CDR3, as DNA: TGTGCCAGCAGCTTAGTTCCAGGCGCGAACACCGGGGAGCTGTTTTTT.

CDR3 sequence reads: CSATDGTAPNYGYTF. In DNA, the CDR3 is TGCAGTGCAACAGACGGCACGGCTCCTAACTATGGCTACACCTTC. The chain recombines TRBV20-1 with TRBJ1-2; no clear D gene. The ends were cut back, 6 bases at V and 0 bases at J, with 17 bases in the middle. Germline assignment: CDR1 DFQATT and CDR2 SNEGSKA (reference sequence). The CDR3 loop spans 15 amino acids.

CDR3 sequence: CASNRAPATNEKLFF. The CDR3 DNA reads TGTGCCAGCAACCGGGCTCCGGCAACTAATGAAAAACTGTTTTTT. This rearrangement joins TRBV9 to TRBJ1-4; D is undetermined. There are 15 residues in the CDR3. Germline V gene sequence: CDR1 SGDLS, CDR2 YYNGEE. With 6 bases removed from V and 0 bases from J, the gap between germline ends came to 12 bases.

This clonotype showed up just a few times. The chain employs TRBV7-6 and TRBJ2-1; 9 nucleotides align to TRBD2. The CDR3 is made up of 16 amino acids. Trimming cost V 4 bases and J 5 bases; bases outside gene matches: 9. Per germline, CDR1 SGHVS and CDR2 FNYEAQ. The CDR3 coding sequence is TGTGCCAGCAGCTCCAAGCGGGGGGTCAACGACAATGAGCAGTTCTTC. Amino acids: CASSSKRGVNDNEQFF.

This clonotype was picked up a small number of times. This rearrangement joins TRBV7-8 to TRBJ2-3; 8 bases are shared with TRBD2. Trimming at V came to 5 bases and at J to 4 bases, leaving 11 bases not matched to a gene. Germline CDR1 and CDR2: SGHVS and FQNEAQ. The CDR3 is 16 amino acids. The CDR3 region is CASSVDGSGRADTQYF. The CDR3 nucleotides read TGTGCCAGCAGCGTAGACGGTTCCGGGAGGGCAGATACGCAGTATTTT. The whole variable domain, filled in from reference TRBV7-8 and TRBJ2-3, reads GAGVSQSPRYKVAKRGQDVALRCDPISGHVSLFWYQQALGQGPEFLTYFQNEAQLDKSGLPSDRFFAERPEGSVSTLKIQRTQQEDSAVYLCASSVDGSGRADTQYFGPGTRLTVL.

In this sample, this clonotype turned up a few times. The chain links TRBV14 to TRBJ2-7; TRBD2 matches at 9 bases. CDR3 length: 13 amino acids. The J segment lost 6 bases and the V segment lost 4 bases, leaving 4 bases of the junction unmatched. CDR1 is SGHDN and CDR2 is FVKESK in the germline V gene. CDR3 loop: CASSRFSGSEQYF. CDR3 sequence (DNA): TGTGCCAGCAGCCGTTTTAGCGGGAGCGAGCAGTACTTC. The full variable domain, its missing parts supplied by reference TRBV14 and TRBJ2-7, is EAGVTQFPSHSVIEKGQTVTLRCDPISGHDNLYWYRRVMGKEIKFLLHFVKESKQDESGMPNNRFLAERTGGTYSTLKVQPAELEDSGVYFCASSRFSGSEQYFGPGTRLTVT.

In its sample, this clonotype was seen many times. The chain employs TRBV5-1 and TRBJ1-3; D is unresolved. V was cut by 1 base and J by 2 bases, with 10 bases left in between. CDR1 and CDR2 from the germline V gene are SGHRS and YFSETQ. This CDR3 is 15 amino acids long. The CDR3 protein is CASSLLSGTGNTIYF. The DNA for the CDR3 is TGCGCCAGCAGCTTGTTATCGGGGACTGGAAACACCATATATTTT.

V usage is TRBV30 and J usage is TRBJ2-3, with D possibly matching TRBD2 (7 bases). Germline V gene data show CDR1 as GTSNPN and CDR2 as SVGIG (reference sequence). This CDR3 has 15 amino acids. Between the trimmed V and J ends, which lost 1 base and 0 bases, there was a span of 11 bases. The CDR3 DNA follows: TGTGCCTGGAGTGCGGGGGGCCGGAGCACAGATACGCAGTATTTT. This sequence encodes CAWSAGGRSTDTQYF.

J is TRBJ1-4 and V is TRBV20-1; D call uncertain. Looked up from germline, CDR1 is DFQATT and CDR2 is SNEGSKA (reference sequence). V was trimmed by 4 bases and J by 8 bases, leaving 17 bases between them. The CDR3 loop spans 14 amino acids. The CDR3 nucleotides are TGCAGTGCTACCGAGCGGCTTAACCCCGAAAAACTGTTTTTT. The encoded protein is CSATERLNPEKLFF.

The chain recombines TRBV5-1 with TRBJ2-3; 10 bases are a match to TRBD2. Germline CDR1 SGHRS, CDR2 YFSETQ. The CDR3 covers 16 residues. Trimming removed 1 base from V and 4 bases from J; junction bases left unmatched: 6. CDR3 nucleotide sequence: TGCGCCAGCAGCTTGTTGGTTACTAGCGGGGCAGATACGCAGTATTTT. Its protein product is CASSLLVTSGADTQYF.

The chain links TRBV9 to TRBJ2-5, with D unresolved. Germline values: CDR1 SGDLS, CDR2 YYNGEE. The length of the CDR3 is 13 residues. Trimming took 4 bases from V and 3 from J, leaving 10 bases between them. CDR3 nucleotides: TGTGCCAGCAGCCTCGACGCGGAAGAGACCCAGTACTTC. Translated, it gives CASSLDAEETQYF. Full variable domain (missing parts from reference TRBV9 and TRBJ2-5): DSGVTQTPKHLITATGQRVTLRCSPRSGDLSVYWYQQSLDQGLQFLIQYYNGEERAKGNILERFSAQQFPDLHSELNLSSLELGDSALYFCASSLDAEETQYFGPGTRLLVL.

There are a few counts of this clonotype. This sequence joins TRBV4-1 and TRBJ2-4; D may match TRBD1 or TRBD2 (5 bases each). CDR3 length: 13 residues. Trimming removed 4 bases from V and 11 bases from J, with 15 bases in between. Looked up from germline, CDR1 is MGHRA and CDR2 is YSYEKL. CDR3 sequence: CASSRIPGPLQYF. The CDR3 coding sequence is TGCGCCAGCAGCCGGATACCGGGACCCCTTCAGTACTTC.

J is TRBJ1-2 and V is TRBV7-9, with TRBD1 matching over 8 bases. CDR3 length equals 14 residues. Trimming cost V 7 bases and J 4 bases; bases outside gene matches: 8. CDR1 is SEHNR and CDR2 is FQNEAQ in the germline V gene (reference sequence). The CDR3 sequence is CASTDRTGTYGYTF. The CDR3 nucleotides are TGTGCCAGCACCGACAGGACAGGGACCTATGGCTACACCTTC.

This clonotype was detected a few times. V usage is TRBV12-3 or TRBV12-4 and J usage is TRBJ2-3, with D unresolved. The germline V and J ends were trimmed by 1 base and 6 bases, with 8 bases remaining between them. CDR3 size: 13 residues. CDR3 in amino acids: CASSLDASDTQYF. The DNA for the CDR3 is TGTGCCAGCAGTTTAGACGCCTCTGATACGCAGTATTTT.

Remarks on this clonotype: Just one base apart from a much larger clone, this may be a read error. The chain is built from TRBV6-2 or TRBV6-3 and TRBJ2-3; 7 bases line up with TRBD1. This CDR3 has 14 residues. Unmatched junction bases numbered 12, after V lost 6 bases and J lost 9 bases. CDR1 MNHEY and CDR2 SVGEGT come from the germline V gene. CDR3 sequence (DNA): TGTGCCAGCAGCTCCGGACAGGTCGTAGAGACGCAGTATTTT. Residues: CASSSGQVVETQYF.

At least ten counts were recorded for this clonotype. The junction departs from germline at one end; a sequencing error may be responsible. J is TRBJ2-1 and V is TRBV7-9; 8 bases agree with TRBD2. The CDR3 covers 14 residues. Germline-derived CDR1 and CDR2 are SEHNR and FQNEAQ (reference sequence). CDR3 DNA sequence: TGCGCCAGCAGCTTCACTAGCGGATACAATGAGCAGTTCTTC. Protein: CASSFTSGYNEQFF.

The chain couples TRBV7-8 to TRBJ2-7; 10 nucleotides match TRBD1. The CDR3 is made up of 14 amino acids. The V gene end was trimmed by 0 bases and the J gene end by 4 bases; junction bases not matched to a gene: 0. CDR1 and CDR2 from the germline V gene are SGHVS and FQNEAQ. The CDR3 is CASSLADRGYEQYF. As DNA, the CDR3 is TGTGCCAGCAGCTTAGCGGACAGGGGGTACGAGCAGTACTTC. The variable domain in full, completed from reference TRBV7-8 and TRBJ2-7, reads GAGVSQSPRYKVAKRGQDVALRCDPISGHVSLFWYQQALGQGPEFLTYFQNEAQLDKSGLPSDRFFAERPEGSVSTLKIQRTQQEDSAVYLCASSLADRGYEQYFGPGTRLTVT.

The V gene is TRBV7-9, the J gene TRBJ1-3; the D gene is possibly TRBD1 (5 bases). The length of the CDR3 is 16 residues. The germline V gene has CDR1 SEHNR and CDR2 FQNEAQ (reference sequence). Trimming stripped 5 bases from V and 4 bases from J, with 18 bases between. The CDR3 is CASSLIPGTDGNTIYF. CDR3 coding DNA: TGTGCCAGCAGCCTCATTCCAGGGACGGACGGAAACACCATATATTTT.

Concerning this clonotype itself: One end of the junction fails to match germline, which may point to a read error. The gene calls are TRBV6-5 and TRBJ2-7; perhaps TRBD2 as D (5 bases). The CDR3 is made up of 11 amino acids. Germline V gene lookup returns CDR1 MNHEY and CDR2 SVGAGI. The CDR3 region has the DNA TGTGCCAGCAGTAACTCGGGGGAGCAGTACTTC. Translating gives CASSNSGEQYF.

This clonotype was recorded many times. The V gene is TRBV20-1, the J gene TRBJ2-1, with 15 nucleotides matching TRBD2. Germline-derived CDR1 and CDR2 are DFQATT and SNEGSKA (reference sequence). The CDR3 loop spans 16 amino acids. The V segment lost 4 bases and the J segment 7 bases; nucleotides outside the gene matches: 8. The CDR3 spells CSAIGTSGRSGNEQFF. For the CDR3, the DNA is TGCAGTGCTATTGGGACTAGCGGGAGGAGCGGGAATGAGCAGTTCTTC.

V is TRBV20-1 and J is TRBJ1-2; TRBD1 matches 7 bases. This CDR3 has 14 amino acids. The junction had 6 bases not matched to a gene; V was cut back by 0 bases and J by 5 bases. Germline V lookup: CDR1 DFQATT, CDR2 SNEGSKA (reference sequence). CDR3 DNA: TGCAGTGCTAGAGATTTGAGGGACAGATATGGCTACACCTTC. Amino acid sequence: CSARDLRDRYGYTF.

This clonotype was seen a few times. CDR3 amino acids: CASSTPGTSDGYTF. The DNA of the CDR3 is TGTGCCAGCAGCACGCCAGGGACGTCGGATGGCTACACCTTC. J is TRBJ1-2 and V is TRBV7-6; D may be TRBD1 (5 bases). Germline V gene sequence: CDR1 SGHVS, CDR2 FNYEAQ. The CDR3 consists of 14 residues. The V and J ends lost 5 bases and 6 bases respectively, with 16 bases between them.

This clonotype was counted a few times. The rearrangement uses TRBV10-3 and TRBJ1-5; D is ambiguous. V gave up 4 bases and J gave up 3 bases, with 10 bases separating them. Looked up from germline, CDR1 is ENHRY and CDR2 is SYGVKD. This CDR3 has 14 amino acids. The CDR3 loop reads CAISGGQYNQPQHF. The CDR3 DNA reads TGTGCCATCAGTGGCGGGCAGTACAATCAGCCCCAGCATTTT.

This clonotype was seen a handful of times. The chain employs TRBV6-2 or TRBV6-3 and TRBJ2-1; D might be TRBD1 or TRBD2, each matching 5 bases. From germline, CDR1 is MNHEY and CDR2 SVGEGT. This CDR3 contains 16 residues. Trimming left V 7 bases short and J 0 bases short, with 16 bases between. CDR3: CASTPGTVPSYNEQFF. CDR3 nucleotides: TGTGCCAGCACCCCTGGGACGGTCCCCTCCTACAATGAGCAGTTCTTC.

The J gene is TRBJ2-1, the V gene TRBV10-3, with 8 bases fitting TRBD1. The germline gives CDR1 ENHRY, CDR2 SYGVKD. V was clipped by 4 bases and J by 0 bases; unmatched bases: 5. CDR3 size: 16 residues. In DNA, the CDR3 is TGTGCCATCAGTGGCCGACAGGGGAGCTCCTACAATGAGCAGTTCTTC. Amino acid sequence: CAISGRQGSSYNEQFF.

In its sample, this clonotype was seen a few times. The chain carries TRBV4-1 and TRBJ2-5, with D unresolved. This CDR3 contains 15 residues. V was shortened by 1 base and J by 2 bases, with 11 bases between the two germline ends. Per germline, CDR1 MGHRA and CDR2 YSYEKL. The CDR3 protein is CASSQGGLTQETQYF. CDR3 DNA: TGCGCCAGCAGCCAAGGCGGTCTAACACAAGAGACCCAGTACTTC.